What follows are 29 T cell receptor beta chains derived from one specimen sequenced in a study of post-analysis software for immune sequencing data. Study-wide results and caveats: Included in a set of five TRBV segments more frequent in patients than controls were TRBV5-6, TRBV5-1 and TRBV20-1.

Included in the TCR beta cDNA libraries were unique molecular identifiers. TCRdb analysed the PCR reads with MiXCR anew, one entry per CDR3 protein. The profile covers hundreds of thousands of distinct CDR3 sequences, with approximately 53% appearing a single time and around 4.5% taken by the ten largest. These receptors' targets are unknown. The sequenced sample consisted of blood. The receptor set was obtained from a girl aged 5 to 17 with multiple sclerosis.

This clonotype was detected a few times. This chain uses TRBV27 with TRBJ2-6; either TRBD1 or TRBD2 may supply D (5 bases each). CDR3 length: 15 residues. Germline lookup yields CDR1 MNHEY and CDR2 SMNVEV (reference sequence). Trimming shortened V by 5 bases and J by 4 bases, and 12 bases separated the two germline ends. CDR3 nucleotide sequence: TGTGCCAGCAGTGACATGGGGGTCGGGGCCAACGTCCTGACTTTC. It codes for CASSDMGVGANVLTF.

The V and J genes are TRBV7-9 and TRBJ2-1, with 10 positions matching TRBD2. There are 17 residues in the CDR3. The germline V gene has CDR1 SEHNR and CDR2 FQNEAQ (reference sequence). V was clipped by 5 bases and J by 4 bases; unmatched bases: 11. Here the CDR3 DNA reads TGTGCCAGCAGCCACCTCGGCACTAGCGGGGTTTACAATGAGCAGTTCTTC. It is translated as CASSHLGTSGVYNEQFF. Based on the CDR3 plus reference TRBV7-9 and TRBJ2-1, the full variable domain is DTGVSQNPRHKITKRGQNVTFRCDPISEHNRLYWYRQTLGQGPEFLTYFQNEAQLEKSRLLSDRFSAERPKGSFSTLEIQRTEQGDSAMYLCASSHLGTSGVYNEQFFGPGTRLTVL.

This chain uses TRBV4-1 with TRBJ2-7, with D tentatively TRBD1 or TRBD2 (5 bases each). The V end was cut by 4 bases, the J end by 6 bases, with 22 bases between. The CDR3 length is 16 residues. Germline lookup yields CDR1 MGHRA and CDR2 YSYEKL. The CDR3 protein is CASSPIDRDLGIEQYF. CDR3 DNA: TGCGCCAGCAGCCCGATAGACCGGGACCTGGGGATCGAGCAGTACTTC.

The sample holds a few counts of this clonotype. This sequence joins TRBV11-2 and TRBJ2-5; 10 nucleotides line up with TRBD2. V lost 3 bases and J lost 5; bases outside the gene matches: 6. Germline CDR1 and CDR2: SGHAT and FQNNGV. The CDR3 totals 15 residues. DNA of the CDR3: TGTGCCAGCAGCTTTAAGATTAGCGGGGGGGAGACCCAGTACTTC. It is translated as CASSFKISGGETQYF.

The rearrangement joins TRBV9 to TRBJ1-1; D is unresolved. The V and J ends lost 4 bases and 0 bases respectively, with 13 bases between them. This CDR3 is built from 15 residues. CDR1 SGDLS and CDR2 YYNGEE come from the germline V gene. This CDR3 reads CASSPLTLLNTEAFF. CDR3 in DNA: TGTGCCAGCAGCCCCCTCACTTTATTGAACACTGAAGCTTTCTTT.

DNA for the CDR3: TGTGCCAGCAGCCAAGGGTGGCAGGGCTACGAGCAGTACTTC. It translates to CASSQGWQGYEQYF. The chain is built from TRBV3-1 and TRBJ2-7, with D possibly matching TRBD1 (5 bases). V was pared by 1 base and J by 3 bases, with 10 bases between. This CDR3 spans 14 amino acids. Germline loops: CDR1 LGHDT, CDR2 YNNKEL (reference sequence).

The gene calls are TRBV6-6 and TRBJ1-5, with 7 positions matching TRBD1. Trimming at V came to 2 bases and at J to 2 bases, leaving 3 bases not matched to a gene. Germline loops: CDR1 MNHNY, CDR2 SVGAGI (reference sequence). The CDR3 has 15 amino acids. Here the CDR3 DNA reads TGTGCCAGCAGTTACCTGGGACAGCGCAATCAGCCCCAGCATTTT. This gives the protein CASSYLGQRNQPQHF.

The CDR3 is CASSSDEMTGAAYNEQFF. DNA of the CDR3: TGCGCCAGCAGCTCCGACGAAATGACAGGGGCAGCCTACAATGAGCAGTTCTTC. This chain joins TRBV5-1 and TRBJ2-1, with TRBD1 matching 8 bases. V dropped 3 bases and J dropped 2; count of bases not matched to a gene: 13. The length of the CDR3 is 18 residues. Germline CDR1 and CDR2: SGHRS and YFSETQ. The variable domain in full, with the rest retrieved from reference TRBV5-1 and TRBJ2-1, is KAGVTQTPRYLIKTRGQQVTLSCSPISGHRSVSWYQQTPGQGLQFLFEYFSETQRNKGNFPGRFSGRQFSNSRSEMNVSTLELGDSALYLCASSSDEMTGAAYNEQFFGPGTRLTVL.

The chain combines TRBV14 with TRBJ2-5; D may correspond to TRBD1 or TRBD2 (5 bases each). The CDR3 has 20 residues. V was clipped by 4 bases and J by 1 base, with 28 bases between them. Germline V gives CDR1 SGHDN, CDR2 FVKESK. The CDR3 reads CASSPTDLVWPGHSQETQYF. CDR3 DNA sequence: TGTGCCAGCAGCCCCACGGACTTGGTCTGGCCAGGACATTCCCAAGAGACCCAGTACTTC.

V is TRBV6-5 and J is TRBJ2-4; weak D call: TRBD1 (6 bases). The closer fit of TRBJ2-7 to the DNA end suggests the J call may be wrong. The CDR3 is 14 amino acids. From germline, CDR1 is MNHEY and CDR2 SVGAGI. CDR3 region: CASSFQAGDHEQYF. DNA for the CDR3: TGTGCCAGCAGTTTCCAGGCAGGGGACCACGAGCAGTACTTC.

This clonotype occurred once. V usage is TRBV2 and J usage is TRBJ2-3, with D perhaps matching TRBD2 (5 bases). Germline loops: CDR1 SNHLY, CDR2 FYNNEI. Between the trimmed V and J ends, which lost 2 bases and 1 base, there was a span of 10 bases. CDR3 size: 15 residues. CDR3 in DNA: TGTGCCAGCAGTGAATTAGCGACGGGCACAGATACGCAGTATTTT. It specifies CASSELATGTDTQYF.

This chain joins TRBV6-2 or TRBV6-3 and TRBJ2-1, with TRBD2 identical over 13 bases. Unmatched junction bases numbered 8, after V lost 5 bases and J lost 7 bases. CDR1 MNHEY and CDR2 SVGEGT come from the germline V gene. The CDR3 loop spans 16 amino acids. CDR3: CASSPTLAGGRNEQFF. As DNA, the CDR3 is TGTGCCAGCAGTCCGACACTAGCGGGAGGGAGGAATGAGCAGTTCTTC.

This sequence joins TRBV5-1 and TRBJ2-3, with D perhaps matching TRBD1 (6 bases). Trimming removed 3 bases at V and 2 bases at J, with 13 bases between. This CDR3 is built from 15 residues. Germline V gene lookup returns CDR1 SGHRS and CDR2 YFSETQ. DNA for the CDR3: TGCGCCAGCAGCTCAAAAGGGGGTAACACAGATACGCAGTATTTT. It is translated as CASSSKGGNTDTQYF. Combining the CDR3 with reference TRBV5-1 and TRBJ2-3 gives the whole variable domain KAGVTQTPRYLIKTRGQQVTLSCSPISGHRSVSWYQQTPGQGLQFLFEYFSETQRNKGNFPGRFSGRQFSNSRSEMNVSTLELGDSALYLCASSSKGGNTDTQYFGPGTRLTVL.

This chain uses TRBV4-1 with TRBJ1-4; 8 bases are shared with TRBD1. With 5 bases clipped from V and 5 bases from J, the junction kept 7 bases outside the gene matches. Looked up from germline, CDR1 is MGHRA and CDR2 is YSYEKL. The CDR3 is 15 amino acids. The CDR3 spells CASSSRTGMNEKLFF. In DNA, the CDR3 is TGCGCCAGCAGCAGTCGGACAGGGATGAATGAAAAACTGTTTTTT.

The gene calls are TRBV7-9 and TRBJ2-7; 7 positions agree with TRBD1. Germline-derived CDR1 and CDR2 are SEHNR and FQNEAQ (reference sequence). The V gene end was trimmed by 4 bases and the J gene end by 0 bases; junction bases not matched to a gene: 9. The CDR3 has 16 amino acids. CDR3 DNA: TGTGCCAGCAGCTCAGTCAAAGGGACAGCCTCCTACGAGCAGTACTTC. It specifies CASSSVKGTASYEQYF.

This clonotype was seen a few times. This chain links TRBV7-9 with TRBJ1-2; TRBD1 aligns across 8 bases. The germline V gene has CDR1 SEHNR and CDR2 FQNEAQ (reference sequence). This CDR3 is 15 amino acids long. The J segment lost 4 bases and the V segment lost 1 base, leaving 5 bases of the junction unmatched. This CDR3 reads CASSLEAGGSYGYTF. The DNA for the CDR3 is TGTGCCAGCAGCTTAGAGGCAGGGGGCAGCTATGGCTACACCTTC.

The chain recombines TRBV10-3 with TRBJ1-2; TRBD1 aligns across 8 bases. Germline V CDR1 and CDR2: ENHRY, SYGVKD. Trimming cost V 6 bases and J 4 bases; bases outside gene matches: 4. The CDR3 has 13 residues. DNA for the CDR3: TGTGCCATCAGGTGGGACAGGCCCTATGGCTACACCTTC. Translation: CAIRWDRPYGYTF.

A single count supports this clonotype. The chain uses TRBV20-1 and TRBJ2-5; 8 bases are a match to TRBD1. CDR1 is DFQATT, CDR2 SNEGSKA, per germline (reference sequence). The CDR3 sequence is 14 residues long. V dropped 4 bases and J dropped 5; count of bases not matched to a gene: 9. CDR3 region: CSAMSTGGEETQYF. CDR3 coding DNA: TGCAGTGCTATGAGTACAGGGGGTGAGGAGACCCAGTACTTC.

V and J are TRBV7-6 and TRBJ2-1; 7 bases match TRBD2. The germline V gene has CDR1 SGHVS and CDR2 FNYEAQ. The length of the CDR3 is 21 residues. V was pared by 2 bases and J by 5 bases, with 24 bases of the junction left unmatched. CDR3 sequence: CASSLKLWGGRGSARNNEQFF. The CDR3, as DNA: TGTGCCAGCAGCTTAAAGTTGTGGGGAGGGCGGGGGTCAGCTAGAAACAATGAGCAGTTCTTC.

There are a few counts of this clonotype. The chain uses TRBV20-1 and TRBJ2-5, with D unresolved. Germline CDR1 DFQATT, CDR2 SNEGSKA (reference sequence). This CDR3 has 12 amino acids. V shed 3 bases and J shed 5 bases, with 10 bases lying between them. The CDR3 coding sequence is TGCAGTGCTAGGGCCCTAAGGGAGACCCAGTACTTC. Its translation: CSARALRETQYF.

This clonotype showed up just once. The chain's CDR3 is CATSDGTSVSEQYF. CDR3 DNA sequence: TGTGCCACCAGTGATGGGACTAGCGTATCCGAGCAGTACTTC. The V gene is TRBV24-1, the J gene TRBJ2-7, with 10 nucleotides matching TRBD2. Germline lookup yields CDR1 KGHDR and CDR2 SFDVKD. The CDR3 runs to 14 residues. V dropped 3 bases and J dropped 6; count of bases not matched to a gene: 4.

The gene calls are TRBV5-1 and TRBJ2-5; TRBD2 aligns across 8 bases. J gave up 4 bases and V 0 bases, and 5 bases lay outside the gene matches. CDR1 SGHRS and CDR2 YFSETQ come from the germline V gene. There are 15 residues in the CDR3. CDR3 coding DNA: TGCGCCAGCAGCTTGGCCGGTCTAGCGGGAGAGACCCAGTACTTC. Translated, it gives CASSLAGLAGETQYF. Full variable domain (missing parts from reference TRBV5-1 and TRBJ2-5): KAGVTQTPRYLIKTRGQQVTLSCSPISGHRSVSWYQQTPGQGLQFLFEYFSETQRNKGNFPGRFSGRQFSNSRSEMNVSTLELGDSALYLCASSLAGLAGETQYFGPGTRLLVL.

This clonotype was counted only a few times. V and J are TRBV12-3 or TRBV12-4 and TRBJ1-2; the D gene is possibly TRBD1 (5 bases). The CDR3 runs to 16 residues. The germline V and J ends were trimmed by 6 bases and 4 bases, with 21 bases remaining between them. The CDR3 DNA follows: TGTGCCAGCAGACAATCCGGGGCCCCGGGGGGCTATGGCTACACCTTC. This translates into CASRQSGAPGGYGYTF.

The V call is TRBV15, the J call TRBJ2-3, with D possibly called TRBD1 or TRBD2 (5 bases each). Germline V gene data show CDR1 as LNHNV and CDR2 as YYDKDF (reference sequence). This CDR3 spans 16 amino acids. V was pared by 1 base and J by 6 bases, with 17 bases between. CDR3 sequence (DNA): TGTGCCACCAGCAGAGTCCCCCGGGGCACCACGGATACGCAGTATTTT. The encoded protein is CATSRVPRGTTDTQYF. Using reference TRBV15 and TRBJ2-3 for the parts outside the CDR3, the full variable domain is DAMVIQNPRYQVTQFGKPVTLSCSQTLNHNVMYWYQQKSSQAPKLLFHYYDKDFNNEADTPDNFQSRRPNTSFCFLDIRSPGLGDTAMYLCATSRVPRGTTDTQYFGPGTRLTVL.

The chain joins TRBV7-7 to TRBJ2-5, with TRBD2 identical over 11 bases. Losses at the gene ends were 5 bases for V and 5 bases for J; bases not matched to a gene: 7. Germline CDR1 is SSHAT and CDR2 is FNYEAQ (reference sequence). The CDR3 spans 15 residues. The CDR3 DNA is TGTGCCAGCAGCGTTAGCGGGGGGGCCTTTGAGACCCAGTACTTC. As protein: CASSVSGGAFETQYF.

The chain is built from TRBV7-9 and TRBJ2-7; TRBD1 agrees at 7 bases. V gave up 4 bases and J gave up 1 base; unmatched junction bases: 7. The CDR3 is 15 residues long. Germline CDR1 and CDR2: SEHNR and FQNEAQ (reference sequence). The CDR3 region has the DNA TGTGCCAGCAGCTCCACAGGGGTTGGATCCTACGAGCAGTACTTC. This encodes CASSSTGVGSYEQYF.

J is TRBJ2-5 and V is TRBV20-1; 14 bases match TRBD2. Per germline, CDR1 DFQATT and CDR2 SNEGSKA (reference sequence). V lost 4 bases, J lost 5 bases, and 12 bases stayed unmatched. The CDR3 is made up of 17 amino acids. CDR3: CSANPVTSGRAGETQYF. CDR3 nucleotide sequence: TGCAGTGCTAACCCCGTGACTAGCGGGAGGGCCGGGGAGACCCAGTACTTC.

This rearrangement joins TRBV29-1 to TRBJ2-5; D possibly corresponds to TRBD1 (6 bases). The CDR3 spans 12 residues. V was cut by 5 bases and J by 4 bases, with 11 bases left in between. Germline V gene lookup returns CDR1 SQVTM and CDR2 ANQGSEA. DNA for the CDR3: TGCAGCGTTCAGGGGACGGGAGAGACCCAGTACTTC. Residues: CSVQGTGETQYF. The entire variable domain, with the rest obtained from reference TRBV29-1 and TRBJ2-5, is as follows: SAVISQKPSRDICQRGTSLTIQCQVDSQVTMMFWYRQQPGQSLTLIATANQGSEATYESGFVIDKFPISRPNLTFSTLTVSNMSPEDSSIYLCSVQGTGETQYFGPGTRLLVL.

This clonotype was counted only a few times. The chain recombines TRBV20-1 with TRBJ2-5; no clear D gene. The CDR3 covers 15 residues. Germline CDR1 DFQATT, CDR2 SNEGSKA (reference sequence). Trimming cost V 4 bases and J 2 bases, with 17 bases left between them. The CDR3 spells CSAISSARDQETQYF. CDR3 nucleotides: TGCAGTGCTATCTCCTCGGCGCGCGATCAAGAGACCCAGTACTTC.